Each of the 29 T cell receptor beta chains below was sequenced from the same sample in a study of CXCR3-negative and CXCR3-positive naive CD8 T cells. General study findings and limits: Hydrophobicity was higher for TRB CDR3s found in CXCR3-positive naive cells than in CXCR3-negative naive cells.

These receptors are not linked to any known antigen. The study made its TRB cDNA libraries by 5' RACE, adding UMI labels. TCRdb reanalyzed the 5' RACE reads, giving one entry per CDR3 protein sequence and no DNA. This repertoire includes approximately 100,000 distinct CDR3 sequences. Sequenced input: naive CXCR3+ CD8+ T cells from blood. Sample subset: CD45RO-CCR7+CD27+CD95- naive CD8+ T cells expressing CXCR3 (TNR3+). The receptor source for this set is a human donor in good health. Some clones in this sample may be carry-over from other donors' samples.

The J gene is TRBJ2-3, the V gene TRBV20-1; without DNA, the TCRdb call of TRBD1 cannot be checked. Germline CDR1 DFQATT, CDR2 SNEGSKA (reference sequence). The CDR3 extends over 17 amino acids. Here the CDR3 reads CSAMGFHNPEEADTQYF.

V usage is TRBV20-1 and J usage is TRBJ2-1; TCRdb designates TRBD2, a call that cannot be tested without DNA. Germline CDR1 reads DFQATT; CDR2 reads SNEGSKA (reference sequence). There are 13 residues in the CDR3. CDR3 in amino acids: CSGGRGDYNEQFF.

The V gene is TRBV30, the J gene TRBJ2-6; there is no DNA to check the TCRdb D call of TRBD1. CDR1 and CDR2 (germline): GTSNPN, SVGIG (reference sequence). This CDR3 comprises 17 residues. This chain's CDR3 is CAWSEGPGLSGANVLTF. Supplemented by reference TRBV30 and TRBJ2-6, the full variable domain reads SQTIHQWPATLVQPVGSPLSLECTVEGTSNPNLYWYRQAAGRGLQLLFYSVGIGQISSEVPQNLSASRPQDRQFILSSKKLLLSDSGFYLCAWSEGPGLSGANVLTFGAGSRLTVL.

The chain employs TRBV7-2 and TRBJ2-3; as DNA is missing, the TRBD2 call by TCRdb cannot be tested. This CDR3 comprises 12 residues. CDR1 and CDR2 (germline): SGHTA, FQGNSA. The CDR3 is CLSGWATDTQYF.

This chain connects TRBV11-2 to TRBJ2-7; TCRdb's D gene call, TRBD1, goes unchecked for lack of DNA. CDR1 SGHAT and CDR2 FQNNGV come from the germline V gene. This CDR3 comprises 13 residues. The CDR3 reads CASSSSQGNEQYF.

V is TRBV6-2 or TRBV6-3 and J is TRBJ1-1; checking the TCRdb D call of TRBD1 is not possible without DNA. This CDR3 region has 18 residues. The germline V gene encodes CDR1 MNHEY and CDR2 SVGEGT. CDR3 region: CASSSIYPGQVAGTEAFF.

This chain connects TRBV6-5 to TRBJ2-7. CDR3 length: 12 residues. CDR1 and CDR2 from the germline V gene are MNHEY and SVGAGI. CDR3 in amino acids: CASSYRTYEQYF.

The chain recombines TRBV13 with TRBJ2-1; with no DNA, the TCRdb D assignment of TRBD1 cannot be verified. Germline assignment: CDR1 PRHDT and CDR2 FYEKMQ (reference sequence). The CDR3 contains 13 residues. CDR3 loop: CASEAAGQESQFF.

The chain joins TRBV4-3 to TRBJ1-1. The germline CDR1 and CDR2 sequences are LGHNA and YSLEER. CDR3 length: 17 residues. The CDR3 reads CASSQDQFYSMNTEAFF.

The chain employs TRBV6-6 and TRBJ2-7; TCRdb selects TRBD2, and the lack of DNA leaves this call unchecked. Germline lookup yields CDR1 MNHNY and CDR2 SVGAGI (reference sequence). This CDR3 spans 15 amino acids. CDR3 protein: CASSSRTSASYEQYF.

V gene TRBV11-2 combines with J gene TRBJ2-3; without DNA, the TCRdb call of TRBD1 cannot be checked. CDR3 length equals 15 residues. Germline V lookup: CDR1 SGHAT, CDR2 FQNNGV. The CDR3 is CASSPRTGEGDTQYF.

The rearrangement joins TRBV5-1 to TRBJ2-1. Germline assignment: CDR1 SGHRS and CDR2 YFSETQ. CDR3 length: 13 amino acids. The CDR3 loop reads CASSYAGYNEQFF.

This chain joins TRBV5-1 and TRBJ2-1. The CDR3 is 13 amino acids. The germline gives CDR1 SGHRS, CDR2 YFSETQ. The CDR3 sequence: CASRGGSYNEQFF.

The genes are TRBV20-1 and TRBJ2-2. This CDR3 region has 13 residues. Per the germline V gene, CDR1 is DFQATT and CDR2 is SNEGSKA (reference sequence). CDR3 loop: CSARLTNTGELFF.

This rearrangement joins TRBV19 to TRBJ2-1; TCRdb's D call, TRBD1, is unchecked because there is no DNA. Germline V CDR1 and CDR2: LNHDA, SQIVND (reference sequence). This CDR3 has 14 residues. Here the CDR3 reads CASNSGTGVGEQFF.

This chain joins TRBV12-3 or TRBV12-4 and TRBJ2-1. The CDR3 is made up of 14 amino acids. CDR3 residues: CASSPKSDYNEQFF.

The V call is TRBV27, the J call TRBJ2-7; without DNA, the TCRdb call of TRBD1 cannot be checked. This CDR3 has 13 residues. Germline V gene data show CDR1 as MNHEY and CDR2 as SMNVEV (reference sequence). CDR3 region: CASTGGQGHEQYF.

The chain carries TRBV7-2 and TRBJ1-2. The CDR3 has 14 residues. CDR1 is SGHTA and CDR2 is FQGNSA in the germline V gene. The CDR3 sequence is CASSPDGRDYGYTF.

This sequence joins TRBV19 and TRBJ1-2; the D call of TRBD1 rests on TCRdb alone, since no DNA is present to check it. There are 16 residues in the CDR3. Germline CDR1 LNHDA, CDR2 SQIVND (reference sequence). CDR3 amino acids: CASSNDRDSFSDGYTF.

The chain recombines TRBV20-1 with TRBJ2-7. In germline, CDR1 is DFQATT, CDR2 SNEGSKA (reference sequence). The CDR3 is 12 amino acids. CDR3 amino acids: CSARTASYEQYF.

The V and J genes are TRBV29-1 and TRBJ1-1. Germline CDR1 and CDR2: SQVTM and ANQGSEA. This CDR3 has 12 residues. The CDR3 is CSVEYPNTEAFF.

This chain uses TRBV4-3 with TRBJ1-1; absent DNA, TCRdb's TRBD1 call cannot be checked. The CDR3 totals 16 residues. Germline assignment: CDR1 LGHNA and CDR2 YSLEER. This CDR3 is CASSQVHLQGNTEAFF.

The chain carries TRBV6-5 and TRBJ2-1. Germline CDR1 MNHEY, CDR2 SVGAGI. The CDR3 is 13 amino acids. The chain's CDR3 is CASSYSTMNEQFF.

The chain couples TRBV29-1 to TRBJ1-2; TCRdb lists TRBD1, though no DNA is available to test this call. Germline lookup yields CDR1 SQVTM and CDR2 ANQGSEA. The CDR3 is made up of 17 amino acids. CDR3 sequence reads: CSVEPPPERGRATGYTF.

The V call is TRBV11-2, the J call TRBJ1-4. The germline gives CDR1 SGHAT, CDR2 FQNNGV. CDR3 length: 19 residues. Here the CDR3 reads CASSLDLNLLREPNEKLFF.

The CDR3 protein is CASGGANTEAFF. The genes are TRBV12-3 or TRBV12-4 and TRBJ1-1; TCRdb gives TRBD1 as the D gene, but with no DNA this cannot be confirmed. The CDR3 is 12 residues long.

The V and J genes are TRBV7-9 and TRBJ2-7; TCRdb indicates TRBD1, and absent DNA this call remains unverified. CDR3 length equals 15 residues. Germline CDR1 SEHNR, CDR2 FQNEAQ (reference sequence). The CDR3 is CASSFHSDSPYEQYF. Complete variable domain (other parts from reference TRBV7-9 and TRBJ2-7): DTGVSQNPRHKITKRGQNVTFRCDPISEHNRLYWYRQTLGQGPEFLTYFQNEAQLEKSRLLSDRFSAERPKGSFSTLEIQRTEQGDSAMYLCASSFHSDSPYEQYFGPGTRLTVT.

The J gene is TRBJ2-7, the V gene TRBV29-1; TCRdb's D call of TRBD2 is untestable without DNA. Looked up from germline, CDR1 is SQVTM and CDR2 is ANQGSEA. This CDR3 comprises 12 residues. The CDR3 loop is CSVLGVRDEQYF.

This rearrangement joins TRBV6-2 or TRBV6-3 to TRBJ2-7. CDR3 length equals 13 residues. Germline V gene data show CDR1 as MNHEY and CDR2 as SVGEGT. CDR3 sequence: CASRVLGSYEQYF.